This T cell receptor (beta chain) was obtained from a study of CD8+ T cells in alopecia areata. Germline V CDR1 and CDR2: MDHEN, SYDVKM. The CDR3 loop spans 14 amino acids. V was cut by 3 bases and J by 5 bases, with 11 bases left in between. A single count supports this clone. As the sequencing template, cDNA was produced by extracting RNA and reverse transcribing it. Repertoires were generated with immunoSEQ multiplex PCR, while TCRdb's copy carries only in-frame clones and drops some. The sample lists 110,000 to 150,000 clones, about 60% occurring once. This chain uses TRBV28 with TRBJ1-5; tentative D call: TRBD1 (5 bases). This receptor was identified in a human donor with alopecia areata. The sequenced sample was CD4+ T cells sorted from blood, obtained at week 0. CDR3: CASSFPGRYQPQHF. The DNA for the CDR3 is TGTGCCAGCAGTTTCCCAGGGAGGTATCAGCCCCAGCATTTT.